This paragraph covers one TCR beta chain sequence. Its specificity is unknown. The sample is drawn from a study of T cell repertoires in cytomegalovirus infection. Study details: Used in the study were CMV epitopes, some recently identified and HLA-C-restricted, others well-studied and HLA-B-restricted. CMV infection and matching HLA type were both indicated by public TCR beta signatures. Study findings and constraints: HLA-C-restricted CMV clonotypes gave the most frequent clonotype in two of eight donors. CMV carriers having the relevant HLA were flagged by cumulative public TCR beta family frequency.

TCRdb recomputed calls from the reads with MiXCR, one row per CDR3 protein. The data contain about 920,000 distinct CDR3 sequences, roughly a third of them singletons. Trimming pared 2 bases from V and 9 bases from J, leaving 20 bases between. Per the germline V gene, CDR1 is SGHAT and CDR2 is FQNNGV. The CDR3 contains 16 residues. Sequences were derived from cultured CD8+ T cells from PBMCs, sampled from culture after CMV antigen stimulation. The chain has TRBV11-2 and TRBJ2-1; tentatively, D is TRBD2 (7 bases). The receptor comes from a human donor in good health (CMV status not recorded). Some clones in this sample may be carry-over from other donors' samples. This CDR3 reads CASSLRLGGAIIEQFF. In DNA, the CDR3 is TGTGCCAGCAGCTTACGGCTAGGGGGGGCCATCATTGAGCAGTTCTTC.